This TCR beta chain originates from a study of human CD8 memory T cell subsets. Broader study findings: Stem-like memory T cells and precursor exhausted T cells had repertoires whose mutual overlap was minimal. For stem-like memory and precursor exhausted T cells, diversity was similarly high, which was not true of effector memory cells.

TSTEM cells were defined as CCR7+ PD-1- TIGIT- CD8+ memory cells. Scientists made TCR beta libraries using UMI-labeled 5' RACE. TCRdb reprocessed the 5' RACE reads and reports one entry per CDR3 protein, with no DNA. In all, the sample yields approximately 11,000 distinct CDR3 sequences. A word on this clonotype: As yet, its antigen is unknown.

The sample consisted of CD8+ stem-like memory T cells (TSCM and TCM) sorted from PBMCs. Regarding subset: stem-like memory CD8 T cells (TSTEM), CCR7+ PD-1- TIGIT-. The source is a human donor in good health.

CDR3 protein: CASSLPRTGTGYEQYF. The chain employs TRBV5-1 and TRBJ2-7; the TCRdb D gene call, TRBD1, has no DNA to confirm it. The CDR3 has 16 residues. In germline, CDR1 is SGHRS, CDR2 YFSETQ.